This record concerns one TCR beta chain sequence. The record originates from a study of blood T cell repertoires in COVID-19. Using immunoSEQ multiplex PCR, the repertoire was profiled, and TCRdb retains in-frame clones only, with some absent. The sample consists of roughly 26,000 clones, roughly four fifths of them appearing once. Germline CDR1 SGHDN, CDR2 FVKESK. The CDR3 contains 14 residues. V gave up 3 bases and J gave up 8 bases, with 13 bases separating them. Sequencing input: peripheral blood. The genes are TRBV14 and TRBJ1-4; D gene ambiguous. This receptor was obtained from a human donor in a cohort sampled during active COVID-19. CDR3: CASSHSTLKEKLFF. CDR3 DNA sequence: TGTGCCAGCAGCCACAGTACCCTTAAAGAAAAACTGTTTTTT.